These 22 T cell receptor beta chains came from one sample sequenced in a study of T cells in women clearing cervical HPV infection. This table comes from immunoSEQ multiplex PCR, and its TCRdb copy is limited to in-frame clones, with some not included. Recorded for this sample: around 31,000 clones. Source material: blood buffy coat. These receptors all come from a woman aged 18-70 years with a cervical HPV16 infection that either progressed to CIN3+ or cleared (not recorded which).

Worth noting for this clone: Read data end 3 residues before the CDR3 end; the end is taken from the germline J gene. This chain joins TRBV19 and TRBJ2-2; 10 nucleotides agree with TRBD2. The trim removed 8 bases at V and 1 base at J, leaving 1 base unmatched. Germline CDR1 LNHDA, CDR2 SQIVND (reference sequence). The CDR3 is made up of 14 amino acids. The sequenced part of the CDR3 DNA is TGTGCCAGTGCTAGCGGGGGGAACACCGGGGAG. Protein: CASASGGNTGE. The full CDR3 protein is CASASGGNTGELFF.

As regards this clone: The missing CDR3 end, 3 residues past where the read stops, is filled in from the germline J gene. The chain employs TRBV2 and TRBJ2-7; D is undetermined. V lost 4 bases and J lost 3, with 13 bases in between. The CDR3 contains 14 residues. Per germline, CDR1 SNHLY and CDR2 FYNNEI. The CDR3 sequence is CASSGNRALYEQYF. The sequenced CDR3 bases are TGTGCCAGCAGTGGTAACAGAGCCCTCTACGAG.

On this clone itself: The read stops 3 residues short of the end of the CDR3; the missing end is completed from the germline J gene. This rearrangement joins TRBV2 to TRBJ2-4; 8 nucleotides align to TRBD1. Germline CDR1 and CDR2: SNHLY and FYNNEI. The CDR3 extends over 15 amino acids. The CDR3 sequence: CASSEIGQGAYGQYF. The part of the CDR3 DNA that was read is TGTGCCAGCAGTGAAATCGGGCAGGGGGCTTATGGT.

Notes on this clone: The read ends 3 residues shy of where the CDR3 ends; the end is completed using the germline J gene. V and J are TRBV5-1 and TRBJ1-5; TRBD1 matches 7 bases. The CDR3 length is 14 residues. Germline assignment: CDR1 SGHRS and CDR2 YFSETQ. V lost 2 bases and J lost 7; bases outside the gene matches: 6. The DNA read from the CDR3 is TGCGCCAGCAGCTTCCGACAGGGAGGACAGCCC. This encodes CASSFRQGGQP. The entire CDR3 sequence reads CASSFRQGGQPQHF. The variable domain in full, completed from reference TRBV5-1 and TRBJ1-5, reads KAGVTQTPRYLIKTRGQQVTLSCSPISGHRSVSWYQQTPGQGLQFLFEYFSETQRNKGNFPGRFSGRQFSNSRSEMNVSTLELGDSALYLCASSFRQGGQPQHFGDGTRLSIL.

The sequenced CDR3 bases are TGTGCCAGCAGCGCGGCAGGGAATTACTATGGT. Its translation is CASSAAGNYYG. The CDR3 in its entirety is CASSAAGNYYGQYF. This rearrangement joins TRBV2 to TRBJ2-4, with D possibly matching TRBD1 (5 bases). The CDR3 end lies 3 residues beyond the end of the read and is filled in from the germline J gene. The CDR3 sequence is 14 residues long. CDR1 SNHLY and CDR2 FYNNEI come from the germline V gene.

Worth noting for this clone: The observed sequence ends 3 residues before the CDR3 terminus, with the missing tail filled in from the germline J gene. The chain carries TRBV20-1 and TRBJ2-1; 7 bases map to TRBD2. This CDR3 is 15 amino acids long. CDR1 is DFQATT, CDR2 SNEGSKA, per germline (reference sequence). Germline trimming cut 3 bases from V and 2 bases from J; bases unmatched to any gene: 7. CDR3 sequence reads: CSASTSVRAYNEQFF. The covered CDR3 bases are TGCAGTGCTAGTACTAGCGTAAGAGCCTACAATGAG.

Regarding this clone: The CDR3 goes on 3 residues after the read ends, and that part is filled in from the germline J gene. The rearrangement links TRBV5-1 to TRBJ1-5, with D uncertain. The CDR3 is 22 amino acids. The V and J ends lost 0 bases and 5 bases respectively, with 33 bases between them. Germline V gene data show CDR1 as SGHRS and CDR2 as YFSETQ. CDR3 DNA, as far as it was read: TGCGCCAGCAGCTTGGGGAGTGGGCCGTCCCCCCAAGGCCCTCCCCAATATCAGCCC. This translates into CASSLGSGPSPQGPPQYQP. The full CDR3 protein is CASSLGSGPSPQGPPQYQPQHF. The full variable domain, its missing parts supplied by reference TRBV5-1 and TRBJ1-5, is KAGVTQTPRYLIKTRGQQVTLSCSPISGHRSVSWYQQTPGQGLQFLFEYFSETQRNKGNFPGRFSGRQFSNSRSEMNVSTLELGDSALYLCASSLGSGPSPQGPPQYQPQHFGDGTRLSIL.

By frequency, this clone registers medium-sized (0.01 to 0.1%). The observed sequence ends 3 residues before the CDR3 terminus, with the missing tail filled in from the germline J gene. This chain uses TRBV5-6 with TRBJ1-1; D is perhaps TRBD1 (5 bases). This CDR3 region has 14 residues. From germline, CDR1 is SGHDT and CDR2 YYEEEE. This chain's CDR3 is CASSLFDREIEAFF. The covered CDR3 bases are TGTGCCAGCAGCTTGTTCGACAGAGAGATCGAA.

In regard to this clone: With the read ending 3 residues before the CDR3 end, the germline J gene is used to fill in that end. The gene calls are TRBV19 and TRBJ2-2; the D gene is possibly TRBD1 (5 bases). The CDR3 length is 13 residues. Germline CDR1 reads LNHDA; CDR2 reads SQIVND (reference sequence). The CDR3 loop is CASRGREGEKLFF. The CDR3 bases that were read are TGTGCCAGTAGGGGCAGGGAAGGCGAAAAG.

Comment on this clone: The CDR3 goes on 3 residues after the read ends, and that part is filled in from the germline J gene. J is TRBJ1-2 and V is TRBV7-6; unclear D gene. CDR1 and CDR2 (germline): SGHVS, FNYEAQ. This CDR3 comprises 14 residues. CDR3: CASSLLGSYNDYTF. The CDR3 DNA, read in part, is TGTGCCAGCAGCTTATTGGGCTCCTACAATGAC.

Points on this clone: The CDR3 end is not reached by the read, which stops 3 residues before it; the germline J gene fills it in. The chain combines TRBV20-1 with TRBJ1-4, with TRBD1 identical over 7 bases. Germline lookup yields CDR1 DFQATT and CDR2 SNEGSKA (reference sequence). V lost 6 bases, J lost 7 bases, and 11 bases stayed unmatched. The CDR3 has 14 amino acids. The DNA read from the CDR3 is TGCAGTGCCACACAAACCCAGGGGGGTGAAAAA. Its protein product is CSATQTQGGEK. The entire CDR3 protein is CSATQTQGGEKLFF.

Points on this clone: Read coverage stops 3 residues before the CDR3 terminus; the germline J gene supplies the remainder. This chain uses TRBV5-1 with TRBJ1-2, with 12 bases lining up with TRBD1. V was clipped by 3 bases and J by 4 bases; unmatched bases: 1. The CDR3 spans 14 residues. The germline V gene encodes CDR1 SGHRS and CDR2 YFSETQ. The CDR3: CASSSGQGAYGYTF. The sequenced CDR3 bases are TGCGCCAGCAGCTCGGGACAGGGGGCCTATGGC.

The covered CDR3 bases are TGTGCCATCAGTCCGGGACTAGCGGGAGGTCGGAATGAG. Translation gives CAISPGLAGGRNE. The CDR3, in full, reads CAISPGLAGGRNEQFF. The rearrangement joins TRBV10-3 to TRBJ2-1, with 15 bases aligning to TRBD2. From the germline J gene comes the end of the CDR3, since the read stops 3 residues before it. CDR1 ENHRY and CDR2 SYGVKD come from the germline V gene. This CDR3 region has 16 residues. V trimming: 5 bases; J trimming: 7 bases; junction bases outside the gene matches: 6.

Points on this clone: The DNA ends 3 residues before the CDR3 does, and the rest of the CDR3 is filled in from the germline J gene. The V and J genes are TRBV20-1 and TRBJ2-5, with 7 nucleotides matching TRBD2. This CDR3 comprises 16 residues. CDR1 and CDR2 from the germline V gene are DFQATT and SNEGSKA (reference sequence). Trimming cost V 0 bases and J 4 bases; bases outside gene matches: 11. CDR3 amino acids: CSARDPSGDGLETQYF. CDR3 DNA (partial): TGCAGTGCTAGAGACCCTAGCGGCGACGGTCTAGAGACC.

On this clone itself: The CDR3 end is not reached by the read, which stops 3 residues before it; the germline J gene fills it in. This sequence joins TRBV9 and TRBJ1-3; D possibly corresponds to TRBD1 (5 bases). The CDR3 is 15 amino acids. CDR1 SGDLS and CDR2 YYNGEE come from the germline V gene. Trimming took off 0 bases at V and 3 bases at J, with 10 bases between the two ends. CDR3 sequence reads: CASSVEGGVGNTIYF. The CDR3 DNA, read in part, is TGTGCCAGCAGCGTAGAGGGAGGGGTTGGAAACACC.

Points on this clone: The read falls 3 residues short of the CDR3 end, and the missing part is taken from the germline J gene. The genes are TRBV11-1 and TRBJ1-2; a weak D match, TRBD1 (6 bases). The CDR3 contains 15 residues. Germline V gene lookup returns CDR1 SGHAT and CDR2 FQDESV (reference sequence). Trimming removed 1 base from V and 1 base from J, with 10 bases in between. The sequenced CDR3 bases are TGTGCCAGCAGCTTAGACAGGGAAGATAACTATGGC. Translating it yields CASSLDREDNYG. In full, the CDR3 is CASSLDREDNYGYTF.

To note about this clone: The read gets to within 3 residues of the CDR3 end, and the germline J gene fills in the rest. The V and J genes are TRBV6-2 or TRBV6-3 and TRBJ1-1; D not resolved. Germline values: CDR1 MNHEY, CDR2 SVGEGT. V was cut by 4 bases and J by 2 bases, with 8 bases left in between. The CDR3 sequence is 13 residues long. The CDR3 loop is CASSFVENTEAFF. The DNA read from the CDR3 is TGTGCCAGCAGTTTCGTAGAAAACACTGAA.

To note about this clone: The observed sequence ends 3 residues before the CDR3 terminus, with the missing tail filled in from the germline J gene. V gene TRBV7-3 combines with J gene TRBJ1-1; D gene uncertain. This CDR3 has 13 amino acids. Germline CDR1 is SGHTA and CDR2 is FQGTGA. This chain's CDR3 is CASSFSPLGEAFF. The DNA read from the CDR3 is TGTGCCAGCAGCTTTAGTCCCCTCGGGGAG.

Details on this clone: Other DNA sequences in this sample translate to the same CDR3. CDR3 DNA (partial): TGTGCCTGGACTGGGACAGCAAAATTCTCTGGAAACACC. Protein: CAWTGTAKFSGNT. The whole CDR3 protein reads CAWTGTAKFSGNTIYF. V is TRBV30 and J is TRBJ1-3; 7 positions match TRBD1. The missing CDR3 end, 3 residues past where the read stops, is filled in from the germline J gene. The CDR3 has 16 residues. V dropped 4 bases and J dropped 0; count of bases not matched to a gene: 9. CDR1 is GTSNPN, CDR2 SVGIG, per germline (reference sequence).

About this clone itself: The CDR3 end is not reached by the read, which stops 3 residues before it; the germline J gene fills it in. The chain combines TRBV10-1 with TRBJ2-1, with 9 bases that match TRBD2. V shed 10 bases, J shed 5 bases, and the junction held 6 bases outside the gene matches. The CDR3 consists of 13 residues. Germline CDR1 reads WNHNN; CDR2 reads SYGVQD (reference sequence). This chain's CDR3 is CAIHSGRDNEQFF. The covered CDR3 bases are TGCGCCATCCATAGCGGGAGAGACAATGAG.

A word on this clone: The read terminates 3 residues before the CDR3 end, so the remaining end is supplied by the germline J gene. The rearrangement links TRBV20-1 to TRBJ2-7, with 10 bases aligning to TRBD1. The CDR3 length is 13 residues. Germline CDR1 reads DFQATT; CDR2 reads SNEGSKA (reference sequence). V gave up 5 bases and J gave up 2 bases; unmatched junction bases: 3. CDR3 region: CSAPDRGTYEQYF. CDR3 bases read: TGCAGTGCTCCGGACAGGGGGACCTACGAG.

As concerns this clone: The read ends 3 residues early relative to the CDR3; the germline J gene fills the gap. The rearrangement uses TRBV2 and TRBJ2-1; 9 bases match TRBD2. From germline, CDR1 is SNHLY and CDR2 FYNNEI. V trimming: 7 bases; J trimming: 5 bases; junction bases outside the gene matches: 9. The length of the CDR3 is 15 residues. The DNA read from the CDR3 is TGTGCCAGCAAGGGACTAGCCAGAGCGGACAATGAG. Amino acids: CASKGLARADNE. The whole CDR3 sequence reads CASKGLARADNEQFF. The full variable domain, in which reference TRBV2 and TRBJ2-1 provide the parts outside the CDR3, is EPEVTQTPSHQVTQMGQEVILRCVPISNHLYFYWYRQILGQKVEFLVSFYNNEISEKSEIFDDQFSVERPDGSNFTLKIRSTKLEDSAMYFCASKGLARADNEQFFGPGTRLTVL.